The 15 T cell receptor beta chains below come from one sample, sequenced in a study of shared clonotypes between healthy human individuals. In the naive CD8 group, cells lacked CD45RO and were positively selected for CCR7, so terminally differentiated effector memory CD45RA+ cells were left out. Some clones are missing from TCRdb's copy, which holds only in-frame ones; the method was immunoSEQ multiplex PCR. The sample yields some 2 million clones, about 95% seen once. Material for sequencing was naive CD8+ T cells sorted from blood. Receptors originate from a man in his late teens or twenties in good health.

The rearrangement joins TRBV5-6 to TRBJ2-7; tentatively, D is TRBD1 or TRBD2 (7 bases each). V gave up 4 bases and J gave up 3 bases, with 14 bases separating them. The CDR3 totals 14 residues. Germline V gene data show CDR1 as SGHDT and CDR2 as YYEEEE. The CDR3 region is CASSPGGDFYEQYF. In DNA form, the CDR3 reads TGTGCCAGCAGCCCAGGGGGGGATTTCTACGAGCAGTACTTC.

This clone was counted once. The chain is built from TRBV5-4 and TRBJ1-3; no clear D gene. V shed 0 bases and J shed 0 bases, with 7 bases lying between them. This CDR3 contains 15 residues. CDR1 is SGHNT and CDR2 is YYREEE in the germline V gene (reference sequence). This chain's CDR3 is CASSLVEDSGNTIYF. As DNA, the CDR3 is TGTGCCAGCAGCTTGGTGGAGGACTCTGGAAACACCATATATTTT.

CDR3 coding DNA: TGTGCCAGCAGTTACAAAGACTCAACTAATGAAAAACTGTTTTTT. Protein sequence: CASSYKDSTNEKLFF. This chain joins TRBV6-6 and TRBJ1-4; no definite D call. This CDR3 has 15 residues. Deletions cut 2 bases from V and 0 bases from J, with 7 bases between. Germline CDR1 and CDR2: MNHNY and SVGAGI (reference sequence).

The rearrangement uses TRBV11-2 and TRBJ2-7; unclear D gene. This CDR3 is 11 amino acids long. V lost 1 base and J lost 7, with 5 bases in between. The germline V gene encodes CDR1 SGHAT and CDR2 FQNNGV. The CDR3 reads CASSLGQEQYF. CDR3 in DNA: TGTGCCAGCAGCTTAGGTCAGGAGCAGTACTTC.

As DNA, the CDR3 is TGTGCCAGCAGTTACTCGCTAGCGGGAGTGGAAGAGCAGTACTTC. Translation gives CASSYSLAGVEEQYF. This chain links TRBV6-5 with TRBJ2-7, with TRBD2 matching over 10 bases. The CDR3 consists of 15 residues. CDR1 MNHEY and CDR2 SVGAGI come from the germline V gene. V lost 0 bases, J lost 7 bases, and 6 bases stayed unmatched.

The chain combines TRBV27 with TRBJ2-3, with D hard to call. Germline CDR1 and CDR2: MNHEY and SMNVEV (reference sequence). The CDR3 has 12 amino acids. V was shortened by 6 bases and J by 6 bases, with 10 bases between the two germline ends. CDR3: CASRMPTDTQYF. In DNA, the CDR3 is TGTGCCAGCAGGATGCCAACTGATACGCAGTATTTT.

The chain links TRBV19 to TRBJ2-1; D uncertain. CDR1 is LNHDA and CDR2 is SQIVND in the germline V gene (reference sequence). Trimming shortened V by 5 bases and J by 3 bases, and 5 bases separated the two germline ends. The CDR3 runs to 12 residues. The CDR3 sequence: CASSALYNEQFF. The CDR3 DNA sequence: TGTGCCAGTAGTGCCCTCTACAATGAGCAGTTCTTC.

On this clone itself: One end of the junction does not line up with germline, which may come from a read error. The rearrangement joins TRBV7-7 to TRBJ2-2, with TRBD1 matching 9 bases. The CDR3 covers 19 residues. CDR1 and CDR2 (germline): SSHAT, FNYEAQ (reference sequence). CDR3 in amino acids: CASSLVQSGTGFGSGELFF. CDR3 in DNA: TGTGCTAGCAGCTTAGTCCAGTCCGGGACAGGGTTTGGATCCGGGGAGCTGTTTTTT.

The rearrangement links TRBV11-2 to TRBJ2-7; D may correspond to TRBD1 or TRBD2 (5 bases each). Germline CDR1 SGHAT, CDR2 FQNNGV. Trimming pared 5 bases from V and 0 bases from J, leaving 14 bases between. This CDR3 is 15 amino acids long. Here the CDR3 reads CASSRGWGTSYEQYF. The DNA for the CDR3 is TGTGCCAGCAGCCGAGGATGGGGGACCTCCTACGAGCAGTACTTC.

CDR3 region: CASSFASGWNTGELFF. The CDR3 DNA reads as TGCGCCAGCAGCTTCGCTAGCGGGTGGAACACCGGGGAGCTGTTTTTT. V usage is TRBV5-1 and J usage is TRBJ2-2, with 8 nucleotides matching TRBD2. Germline CDR1 reads SGHRS; CDR2 reads YFSETQ. V trimming: 2 bases; J trimming: 1 base; junction bases outside the gene matches: 4. The CDR3 extends over 16 amino acids.

The table lists this clone with a count of one. The DNA for the CDR3 is TGTGCCAGCACCGGTGGAGCGGGGGGCTACAATGAGCAGTTCTTC. Translation gives CASTGGAGGYNEQFF. The V and J genes are TRBV7-6 and TRBJ2-1; 9 nucleotides line up with TRBD2. V was pared by 7 bases and J by 3 bases, with 7 bases of the junction left unmatched. This CDR3 is built from 15 residues. In germline, CDR1 is SGHVS, CDR2 FNYEAQ. Based on the CDR3 plus reference TRBV7-6 and TRBJ2-1, the full variable domain is GAGVSQSPRYKVTKRGQDVALRCDPISGHVSLYWYRQALGQGPEFLTYFNYEAQQDKSGLPNDRFSAERPEGSISTLTIQRTEQRDSAMYRCASTGGAGGYNEQFFGPGTRLTVL.

The genes are TRBV7-9 and TRBJ2-3; D is uncertain. The length of the CDR3 is 15 residues. Germline CDR1 reads SEHNR; CDR2 reads FQNEAQ (reference sequence). Trimming removed 3 bases from V and 5 bases from J, with 15 bases in between. The CDR3 region is CASSFEWSEVDTQYF. CDR3 bases: TGTGCCAGCAGCTTTGAGTGGAGCGAGGTAGATACGCAGTATTTT. Together with reference TRBV7-9 and TRBJ2-3, the CDR3 gives the full variable domain: DTGVSQNPRHKITKRGQNVTFRCDPISEHNRLYWYRQTLGQGPEFLTYFQNEAQLEKSRLLSDRFSAERPKGSFSTLEIQRTEQGDSAMYLCASSFEWSEVDTQYFGPGTRLTVL.

This chain joins TRBV6-1 and TRBJ2-1; 11 bases agree with TRBD2. CDR1 and CDR2 from the germline V gene are MNHNS and SASEGT. The CDR3 sequence is 16 residues long. V lost 3 bases to trimming and J lost 6 bases; unmatched junction nucleotides: 7. CDR3 coding DNA: TGTGCCAGCAGTGAGCTACTAGCGGGAGTCCCCAATGAGCAGTTCTTC. It is translated as CASSELLAGVPNEQFF.

The rearrangement joins TRBV4-1 to TRBJ2-3; D remains unclear. Germline assignment: CDR1 MGHRA and CDR2 YSYEKL. Trimming removed 5 bases at V and 2 bases at J, with 8 bases between. The CDR3 consists of 13 residues. The CDR3: CASSRKLTDTQYF. The CDR3 nucleotides are TGCGCCAGCAGCAGGAAACTCACAGATACGCAGTATTTT.

V and J are TRBV27 and TRBJ2-7, with 10 bases that match TRBD1. J was trimmed by 6 bases and V by 4 bases; bases with no gene match: 3. Germline values: CDR1 MNHEY, CDR2 SMNVEV (reference sequence). CDR3 length: 13 amino acids. This CDR3 is CASSSGTGVEQYF. The CDR3 DNA reads TGTGCCAGCAGTTCAGGGACAGGGGTCGAGCAGTACTTC.